Detailed here is one T cell receptor (beta chain). This sample is drawn from a study of blood T cell repertoires in COVID-19. Sequencing was performed with immunoSEQ multiplex PCR; in TCRdb, only in-frame clones are kept and a portion is missing. The sample yields some 250,000 clones, around 89% seen once. The CDR3 extends over 16 amino acids. V was clipped by 6 bases and J by 5 bases; unmatched bases: 14. CDR1 is SNHLY and CDR2 is FYNNEI in the germline V gene. Sample: PBMCs or T cells enriched from blood (not recorded which). V usage is TRBV2 and J usage is TRBJ2-7, with TRBD2 matching over 9 bases. This sequence was found in a man in his forties who had recovered from COVID-19. The chain's CDR3 is CASRVLVAGAGNEQYF. For the CDR3, the DNA is TGTGCCAGCAGGGTGTTAGTAGCGGGAGCTGGCAACGAGCAGTACTTC.